The 18 T cell receptor beta chains below all came from one sample that was sequenced in a study of cytomegalovirus exposure and HLA in healthy donors. With 60 Vbeta and 13 Jbeta primers, the PCR was carried out. TCRdb's table, derived via immunoSEQ multiplex PCR, lists solely in-frame clones and lacks some. The sample includes fewer than 200,000 clones, 76% of them seen just once. Sequenced material: PBMCs. All receptors derive from a man aged 60 to 69 in good health and CMV-seronegative.

V and J are TRBV5-4 and TRBJ1-6; 8 nucleotides agree with TRBD1. In germline, CDR1 is SGHNT, CDR2 YYREEE (reference sequence). After removal of 7 bases from V and 4 bases from J, the junction contained 13 bases not matched to a gene. This CDR3 has 17 residues. In DNA, the CDR3 is TGTGCCAGCCGTCGACAGGGGCCCGTATCGTATAATTCACCCCTCCACTTT. The encoded protein is CASRRQGPVSYNSPLHF.

CDR3: CASSDPGQATTGELFF. For the CDR3, the DNA is TGTGCCAGCAGCGACCCGGGACAGGCAACCACCGGGGAGCTGTTTTTT. The genes are TRBV5-4 and TRBJ2-2; 8 nucleotides line up with TRBD1. Trimming at V came to 4 bases and at J to 4 bases, leaving 9 bases not matched to a gene. Germline V gene lookup returns CDR1 SGHNT and CDR2 YYREEE (reference sequence). This CDR3 spans 16 amino acids.

The rearrangement links TRBV29-1 to TRBJ2-5, with D possibly matching TRBD2 (5 bases). V gave up 6 bases and J gave up 3 bases, with 11 bases separating them. There are 12 residues in the CDR3. From germline, CDR1 is SQVTM and CDR2 ANQGSEA. CDR3: CSVGEMEETQYF. CDR3 bases: TGCAGCGTCGGGGAGATGGAAGAGACCCAGTACTTC.

V usage is TRBV15 and J usage is TRBJ2-1; the D is unclear. Germline-derived CDR1 and CDR2 are LNHNV and YYDKDF (reference sequence). CDR3 length equals 14 residues. The V and J ends lost 1 base and 8 bases respectively, with 12 bases between them. CDR3 coding DNA: TGTGCCACCAGCAGAGGAGAGGTCGGCGATGAGCAGTTCTTC. Its protein is CATSRGEVGDEQFF.

This clone was detected only once. The rearrangement links TRBV7-9 to TRBJ1-2, with 7 bases aligning to TRBD1. CDR3 length: 15 residues. V lost 0 bases and J lost 4; bases outside the gene matches: 5. The germline gives CDR1 SEHNR, CDR2 FQNEAQ (reference sequence). Here the CDR3 reads CASSLAVDRPYGYTF. The CDR3 nucleotides read TGTGCCAGCAGCTTAGCGGTGGACAGGCCCTATGGCTACACCTTC. The complete variable domain, with remaining parts taken from reference TRBV7-9 and TRBJ1-2, reads DTGVSQNPRHKITKRGQNVTFRCDPISEHNRLYWYRQTLGQGPEFLTYFQNEAQLEKSRLLSDRFSAERPKGSFSTLEIQRTEQGDSAMYLCASSLAVDRPYGYTFGSGTRLTVV.

CDR3 in amino acids: CAISSLAEHNEQFF. The CDR3, as DNA: TGTGCCATCAGTAGCCTAGCGGAACACAATGAGCAGTTCTTC. The chain employs TRBV10-3 and TRBJ2-1; 7 nucleotides agree with TRBD2. Germline trimming cut 5 bases from V and 5 bases from J; bases unmatched to any gene: 6. The CDR3 loop spans 14 amino acids. The V gene's germline CDR1 is ENHRY and CDR2 SYGVKD.

This clone was recorded once. The V call is TRBV19, the J call TRBJ2-1; 8 bases agree with TRBD2. V lost 5 bases, J lost 4 bases, and 19 bases stayed unmatched. This CDR3 is built from 19 residues. CDR1 LNHDA and CDR2 SQIVND come from the germline V gene (reference sequence). CDR3 sequence (DNA): TGTGCCAGTAGTTCCCCGGACAGATTTAGCGGGACTACTTACAATGAGCAGTTCTTC. Its translation is CASSSPDRFSGTTYNEQFF.

The chain joins TRBV27 to TRBJ1-1; D call uncertain. Between the trimmed V and J ends, which lost 3 bases and 3 bases, there was a span of 14 bases. The CDR3 contains 15 residues. Germline assignment: CDR1 MNHEY and CDR2 SMNVEV (reference sequence). The DNA of the CDR3 is TGTGCCAGCAGTTTTATGAGCGGGGTAGACACTGAAGCTTTCTTT. This encodes CASSFMSGVDTEAFF.

This chain links TRBV4-2 with TRBJ2-3; perhaps TRBD2 as D (7 bases). There are 14 residues in the CDR3. Trimming stripped 6 bases from V and 0 bases from J, with 10 bases between. From germline, CDR1 is LGHNA and CDR2 YNFKEQ. Here the CDR3 reads CASRGGASTDTQYF. CDR3 bases: TGTGCCAGCAGGGGGGGGGCTAGCACAGATACGCAGTATTTT.

V is TRBV5-1 and J is TRBJ2-5; 7 bases agree with TRBD1. The CDR3 totals 15 residues. With V trimmed by 4 bases and J by 2 bases, 8 bases remained unmatched. From germline, CDR1 is SGHRS and CDR2 YFSETQ. CDR3 in DNA: TGCGCCAGCAGCCGGGGACAGATACAACAAGAGACCCAGTACTTC. This encodes CASSRGQIQQETQYF.

This clone was seen a handful of times. The CDR3 DNA sequence: TGTGCCAGCAGCAAATACTCTAGCGGGCTCCCAACCAGAGAGACCCAGTACTTC. Protein sequence: CASSKYSSGLPTRETQYF. V and J are TRBV28 and TRBJ2-5; 8 positions agree with TRBD2. CDR3 length equals 18 residues. Germline V gene sequence: CDR1 MDHEN, CDR2 SYDVKM. Unmatched junction bases numbered 19, after V lost 6 bases and J lost 4 bases.

Only a few counts were recorded for this clone. This rearrangement joins TRBV28 to TRBJ1-2, with 8 nucleotides matching TRBD1. The CDR3 runs to 18 residues. Losses at the gene ends were 2 bases for V and 4 bases for J; bases not matched to a gene: 15. Germline CDR1 reads MDHEN; CDR2 reads SYDVKM. The CDR3: CASSLPPGGQGAIYGYTF. CDR3 sequence (DNA): TGTGCCAGCAGTTTACCCCCCGGCGGGCAGGGGGCTATCTATGGCTACACCTTC.

The chain employs TRBV7-2 and TRBJ1-5; 7 nucleotides match TRBD1. There are 15 residues in the CDR3. The germline gives CDR1 SGHTA, CDR2 FQGNSA. The trim removed 1 base at V and 7 bases at J, leaving 7 bases unmatched. Written as DNA, the CDR3 is TGTGCCAGCAGCTTAGAAAAAGGGGGCTGGCAGCCCCAGCATTTT. It encodes CASSLEKGGWQPQHF. Based on the CDR3 plus reference TRBV7-2 and TRBJ1-5, the full variable domain is GAGVSQSPSNKVTEKGKDVELRCDPISGHTALYWYRQSLGQGLEFLIYFQGNSAPDKSGLPSDRFSAERTGGSVSTLTIQRTQQEDSAVYLCASSLEKGGWQPQHFGDGTRLSIL.

V gene TRBV30 combines with J gene TRBJ2-1; TRBD1 agrees at 10 bases. In germline, CDR1 is GTSNPN, CDR2 SVGIG (reference sequence). The V segment lost 5 bases and the J segment 6 bases; nucleotides outside the gene matches: 7. The CDR3 is 14 amino acids. CDR3 protein: CAWDRDRGSNEQFF. DNA for the CDR3: TGTGCCTGGGACCGGGACAGGGGAAGCAATGAGCAGTTCTTC.

The chain joins TRBV2 to TRBJ1-6; 9 bases match TRBD1. The J segment lost 12 bases and the V segment lost 5 bases, leaving 11 bases of the junction unmatched. CDR3 length: 15 residues. Germline CDR1 is SNHLY and CDR2 is FYNNEI. The CDR3 nucleotides read TGTGCCAGCAGTCTACCGGGACAGGGTGCGGGACCCCTCCACTTT. It yields the protein CASSLPGQGAGPLHF.

This chain connects TRBV11-3 to TRBJ2-1, with TRBD2 matching over 7 bases. The CDR3 is 16 amino acids. Germline trimming cut 5 bases from V and 8 bases from J; bases unmatched to any gene: 15. CDR1 and CDR2 (germline): SGHNT, YENEEA. CDR3 in DNA: TGTGCCAGCAGCCCCCGAGGAGCGGGACCTAGGGATGAGCAGTTCTTC. Translation gives CASSPRGAGPRDEQFF.

The genes are TRBV27 and TRBJ2-5; tentative D call: TRBD1 (6 bases). This CDR3 is built from 16 residues. From germline, CDR1 is MNHEY and CDR2 SMNVEV (reference sequence). V was pared by 2 bases and J by 2 bases, with 15 bases between. The CDR3 here is CASSLSWGRRQETQYF. In DNA, the CDR3 is TGTGCCAGCAGTTTAAGTTGGGGGCGTAGGCAAGAGACCCAGTACTTC.

The chain links TRBV5-1 to TRBJ2-2; D uncertain. Between the trimmed V and J ends, which lost 4 bases and 3 bases, there was a span of 4 bases. Germline V gene sequence: CDR1 SGHRS, CDR2 YFSETQ. The CDR3 contains 12 residues. CDR3 sequence: CASSPYTGELFF. Written as DNA, the CDR3 is TGCGCCAGCAGCCCGTACACCGGGGAGCTGTTTTTT.